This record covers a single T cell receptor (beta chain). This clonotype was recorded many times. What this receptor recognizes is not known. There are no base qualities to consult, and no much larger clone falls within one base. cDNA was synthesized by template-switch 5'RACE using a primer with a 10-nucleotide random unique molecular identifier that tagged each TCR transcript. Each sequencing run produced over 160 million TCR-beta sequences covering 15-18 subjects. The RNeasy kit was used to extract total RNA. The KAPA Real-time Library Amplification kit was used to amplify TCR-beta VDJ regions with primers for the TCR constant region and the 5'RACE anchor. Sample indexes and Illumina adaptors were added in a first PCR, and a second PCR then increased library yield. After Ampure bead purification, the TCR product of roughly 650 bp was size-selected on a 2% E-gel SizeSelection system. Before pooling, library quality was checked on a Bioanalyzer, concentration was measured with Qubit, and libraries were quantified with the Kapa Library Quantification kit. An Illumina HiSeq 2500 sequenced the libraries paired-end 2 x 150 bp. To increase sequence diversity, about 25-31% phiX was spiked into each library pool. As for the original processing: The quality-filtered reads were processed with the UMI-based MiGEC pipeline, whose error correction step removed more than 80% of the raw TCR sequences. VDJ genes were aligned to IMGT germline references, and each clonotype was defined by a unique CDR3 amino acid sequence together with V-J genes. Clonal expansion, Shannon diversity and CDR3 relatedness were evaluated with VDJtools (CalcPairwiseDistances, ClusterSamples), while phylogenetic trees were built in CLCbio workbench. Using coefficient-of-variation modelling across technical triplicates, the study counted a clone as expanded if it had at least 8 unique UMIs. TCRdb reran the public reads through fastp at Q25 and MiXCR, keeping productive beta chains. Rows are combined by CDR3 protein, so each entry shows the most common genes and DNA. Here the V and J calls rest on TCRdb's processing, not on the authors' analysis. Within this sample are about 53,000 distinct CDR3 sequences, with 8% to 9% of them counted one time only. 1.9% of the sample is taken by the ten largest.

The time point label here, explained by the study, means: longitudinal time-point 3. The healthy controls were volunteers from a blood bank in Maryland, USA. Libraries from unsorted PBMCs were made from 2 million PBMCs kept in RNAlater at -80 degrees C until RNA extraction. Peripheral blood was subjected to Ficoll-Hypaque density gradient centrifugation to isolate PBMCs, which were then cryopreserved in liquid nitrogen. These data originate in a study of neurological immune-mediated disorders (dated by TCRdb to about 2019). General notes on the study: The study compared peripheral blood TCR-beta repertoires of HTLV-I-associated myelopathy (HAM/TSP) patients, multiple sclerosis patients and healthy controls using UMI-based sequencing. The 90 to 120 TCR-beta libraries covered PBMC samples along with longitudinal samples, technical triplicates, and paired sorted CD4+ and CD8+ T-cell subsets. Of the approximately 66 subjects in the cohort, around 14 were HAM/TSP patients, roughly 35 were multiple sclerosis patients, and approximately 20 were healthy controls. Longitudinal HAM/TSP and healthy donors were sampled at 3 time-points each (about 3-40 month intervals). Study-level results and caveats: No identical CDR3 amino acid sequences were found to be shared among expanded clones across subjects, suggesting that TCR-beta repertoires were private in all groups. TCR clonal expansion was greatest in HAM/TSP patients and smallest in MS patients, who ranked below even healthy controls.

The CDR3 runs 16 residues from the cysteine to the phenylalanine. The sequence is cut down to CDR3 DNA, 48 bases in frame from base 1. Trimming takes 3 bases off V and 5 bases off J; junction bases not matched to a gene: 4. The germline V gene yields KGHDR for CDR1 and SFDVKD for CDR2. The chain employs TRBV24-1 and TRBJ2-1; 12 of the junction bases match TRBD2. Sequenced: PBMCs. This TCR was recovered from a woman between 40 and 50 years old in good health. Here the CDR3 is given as CATSDPSGGANNEQFF. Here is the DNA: TGTGCCACCAGTGATCCTAGCGGGGGGGCCAACAATGAGCAGTTCTTC.